The following is a T cell receptor beta chain sequence with its context. This entry comes from a study of blood T cell repertoires in COVID-19. Looking at the study overall: From the United States, Italy and Spain came samples of acute and convalescent COVID-19.

The germline CDR1 and CDR2 sequences are SQVTM and ANQGSEA. CDR3 length: 15 residues. The ends were cut back, 3 bases at V and 0 bases at J, with 14 bases in the middle. The table came from immunoSEQ multiplex PCR; TCRdb's copy has only in-frame clones and leaves some out. In the table there are about 100,000 clones, approximately 84% of which are singletons. The source is a man aged 30 to 39 in a cohort sampled during active COVID-19. Sequencing was performed on peripheral blood. The chain recombines TRBV29-1 with TRBJ1-2; TRBD1 might be the D (6 bases). The CDR3 here is CSVDRGLLTNYGYTF. Here the CDR3 DNA reads TGCAGCGTTGACAGGGGCCTACTAACTAACTATGGCTACACCTTC.